A selection of T cell receptor beta chains follows, all from one sample in a study of T-cell reconstitution after alpha-beta-depleted transplantation in children. Using its own MiXCR run on the PCR reads, TCRdb lists one record per CDR3 protein. The table lists some 590,000 distinct CDR3 sequences, 10% of them singletons, with 3.5% to 5% in the top ten. Sequenced material: PBMCs from the stem cell graft donor, taken from the stem cell graft. These receptors all come from a human donor who donated a stem cell graft to a child with acute myeloid leukemia. Each CDR3 is given with its conserved first and last residue. The D gene is left open where the match is weak. For some rows the clone size is stated as once, few or many, or as a class when expanded; others skip it.

- | TRBD2 | TRBJ2-1 | TRBV7-2 | TGTGCCAGCAGCCCCCTAGCGGGAGAGTGGAATGAGCAGTTCTTC | CASSPLAGEWNEQFF
many | - | TRBJ2-3 | TRBV20-1 | TGCAGTGCGATGACTAGCACAGATACGCAGTATTTT | CSAMTSTDTQYF
many | - | TRBJ1-5 | TRBV27 | TGTGCCAGCAGTCCTCACCGCGGGACGAGCAATCAGCCCCAGCATTTT | CASSPHRGTSNQPQHF
few | - | TRBJ1-1 | TRBV20-1 | TGCAGAGCGGATGGGAGGCGGAACACTGAAGCTTTCTTT | CRADGRRNTEAFF
- | - | TRBJ2-3 | TRBV3-1 | TGTGCCGTTAGGGGGGGGAGCACAGATACGCAGTATTTT | CAVRGGSTDTQYF
- | TRBD2 | TRBJ2-5 | TRBV18 | TGTGCCAGCTCACCCCCGGGACTAGCGGTCCAAGAGACCCAGTACTTC | CASSPPGLAVQETQYF
many | - | TRBJ2-1 | TRBV5-1 | TGCGCCAGCAGCTTGGCACCGGGCTCCTACAATGAGCAGTTCTTC | CASSLAPGSYNEQFF
few | TRBD2 | TRBJ2-1 | TRBV6-2/TRBV6-3 | TGTGCCAGCACTCCGGGACTAGCCTCCCACAATGAGCAGTTCTTC | CASTPGLASHNEQFF
- | - | TRBJ2-1 | TRBV14 | TGTGCCAGCAGCCAAGATTTTGCGGACCTCTACAATGAGCAGTTCTTC | CASSQDFADLYNEQFF
few | - | TRBJ2-7 | TRBV7-2 | TGTGCCAGCAGCTTAGGTACTACGGGCAGGGGCTACGAGCAGTACTTC | CASSLGTTGRGYEQYF
few | TRBD2 | TRBJ2-3 | TRBV7-2 | TGTGCCAGCAGCCGGCTAGCGGGAGTCCGTCGGGATACGCAGTATTTT | CASSRLAGVRRDTQYF
few | TRBD1 | TRBJ1-5 | TRBV4-1 | TGCGCCAGCAGCTTTGACAGGGATCAGCCCCAGCATTTT | CASSFDRDQPQHF
few | - | TRBJ2-7 | TRBV2 | TGTGCCAGCAGTGTAGGGGGGGACTCCTCCTACGAGCAGTACTTC | CASSVGGDSSYEQYF
many | TRBD2 | TRBJ2-1 | TRBV10-3 | TGTGCCATCAGAGGAGCGTCGGGACTAGCCCTTAGTGAGCAGTTCTTC | CAIRGASGLALSEQFF
- | TRBD1 | TRBJ1-5 | TRBV4-3 | TGCGCCAGCAGCCAGTCACAGGGGGCACGACAGCCCCAACATTTT | CASSQSQGARQPQHF